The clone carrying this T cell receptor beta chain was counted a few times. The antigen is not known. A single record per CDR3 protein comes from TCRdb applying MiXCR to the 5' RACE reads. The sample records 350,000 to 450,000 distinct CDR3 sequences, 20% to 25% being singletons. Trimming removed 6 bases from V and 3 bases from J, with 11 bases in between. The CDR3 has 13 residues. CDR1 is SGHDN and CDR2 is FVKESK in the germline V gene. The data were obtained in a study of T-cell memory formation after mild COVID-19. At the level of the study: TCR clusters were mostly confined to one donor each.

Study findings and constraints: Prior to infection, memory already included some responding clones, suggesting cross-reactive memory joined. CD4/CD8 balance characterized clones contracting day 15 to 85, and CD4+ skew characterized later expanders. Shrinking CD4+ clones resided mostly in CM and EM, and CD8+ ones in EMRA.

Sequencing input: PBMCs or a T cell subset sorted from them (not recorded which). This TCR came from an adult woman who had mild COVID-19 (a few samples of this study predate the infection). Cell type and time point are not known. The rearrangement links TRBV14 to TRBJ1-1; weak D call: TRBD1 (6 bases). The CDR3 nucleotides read TGTGCCAGCAGGGTCCACAGGGACACTGAAGCTTTCTTT. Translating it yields CASRVHRDTEAFF. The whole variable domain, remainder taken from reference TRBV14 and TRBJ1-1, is EAGVTQFPSHSVIEKGQTVTLRCDPISGHDNLYWYRRVMGKEIKFLLHFVKESKQDESGMPNNRFLAERTGGTYSTLKVQPAELEDSGVYFCASRVHRDTEAFFGQGTRLTVV.